Following are 18 T cell receptor beta chains from one sample sequenced in a study of sequential checkpoint blockade in melanoma (dated by TCRdb to about 2019). The method behind the library was the immunoSEQ multiplex PCR assay. This is the immuneACCESS table as TCRdb keeps it, with only in-frame sequences that have V and J called. A part of the clones is gone; compared with another copy, unresolved V genes explain less than half, and the rest is unexplained. Present in this sample are around 20,000 clones, around 86% of which were seen just once. The ten largest clonotypes hold around 30% of the sample. Read against the paper, the sample's treatment or condition label means: randomized to nivolumab then ipilimumab (arm A) or the reverse (arm B). Sequencing used CD8+ T cells sorted from blood (inferred from file names), obtained from a patient given nivolumab and ipilimumab in sequence. These receptors were collected from a human donor with melanoma.

The chain has TRBV12-5 and TRBJ2-1, with D perhaps TRBD1 (5 bases). Per the germline V gene, CDR1 is LGHNT and CDR2 is FRNRAP. V was shortened by 5 bases and J by 4 bases, with 9 bases between the two germline ends. The CDR3 is 13 amino acids. CDR3 nucleotide sequence: TGTGCTAGTGGTACAACAGGATACAATGAGCAGTTCTTC. Protein product: CASGTTGYNEQFF.

This sequence joins TRBV28 and TRBJ2-2; D call uncertain. CDR3 size: 14 residues. V lost 4 bases and J lost 3, with 9 bases in between. Germline CDR1 reads MDHEN; CDR2 reads SYDVKM. CDR3 nucleotide sequence: TGTGCCAGCAGTTGGCTAAGCGACACCGGGGAGCTGTTTTTT. As protein: CASSWLSDTGELFF. Full variable domain (remainder filled in from reference TRBV28 and TRBJ2-2): DVKVTQSSRYLVKRTGEKVFLECVQDMDHENMFWYRQDPGLGLRLIYFSYDVKMKEKGDIPEGYSVSREKKERFSLILESASTNQTSMYLCASSWLSDTGELFFGEGSRLTVL.

This chain uses TRBV9 with TRBJ2-7; tentative D call: TRBD1 (6 bases). The CDR3 spans 14 residues. Germline values: CDR1 SGDLS, CDR2 YYNGEE. The V end was cut by 2 bases, the J end by 0 bases, with 9 bases between. The CDR3 DNA reads as TGTGCCAGCAGCGTCGGACAGAGCTCCTACGAGCAGTACTTC. It specifies CASSVGQSSYEQYF.

A single count supports this clone. This chain connects TRBV6-5 to TRBJ2-5, with D possibly being TRBD2 (6 bases). V was shortened by 5 bases and J by 11 bases, with 15 bases between the two germline ends. The CDR3 is 12 residues long. Germline loops: CDR1 MNHEY, CDR2 SVGAGI. The DNA for the CDR3 is TGTGCCAGCAGTCCGGGAGCGAAAGAGCAGTACTTC. It translates to CASSPGAKEQYF.

The table lists this clone with a few counts. The V gene is TRBV4-1, the J gene TRBJ2-5, with 9 nucleotides matching TRBD1. The CDR3 is made up of 16 amino acids. The V gene end was trimmed by 1 base and the J gene end by 4 bases; junction bases not matched to a gene: 7. Germline V gene sequence: CDR1 MGHRA, CDR2 YSYEKL. CDR3 protein: CASSQVPGQGRETQYF. CDR3 sequence (DNA): TGCGCCAGCAGCCAAGTTCCGGGACAGGGACGAGAGACCCAGTACTTC.

The chain employs TRBV4-2 and TRBJ2-7, with 10 bases identical to TRBD2. The germline V gene has CDR1 LGHNA and CDR2 YNFKEQ. V gave up 1 base and J gave up 3 bases; unmatched junction bases: 3. The CDR3 runs 15 residues. DNA of the CDR3: TGTGCCAGCAGCCAAGTAGCGGGGGGAGACTACGAGCAGTACTTC. Encoded protein: CASSQVAGGDYEQYF.

V is TRBV28 and J is TRBJ2-7; TRBD1 matches at 8 bases. V trimming: 5 bases; J trimming: 3 bases; junction bases outside the gene matches: 3. Germline V CDR1 and CDR2: MDHEN, SYDVKM. This CDR3 comprises 13 residues. Written as DNA, the CDR3 is TGTGCCAGCAGTCTACAGGGGGTCTACGAGCAGTACTTC. Amino acid sequence: CASSLQGVYEQYF. Full variable domain (remainder filled in from reference TRBV28 and TRBJ2-7): DVKVTQSSRYLVKRTGEKVFLECVQDMDHENMFWYRQDPGLGLRLIYFSYDVKMKEKGDIPEGYSVSREKKERFSLILESASTNQTSMYLCASSLQGVYEQYFGPGTRLTVT.

This clone is medium-sized. This chain links TRBV4-1 with TRBJ2-7; 8 positions match TRBD1. Germline CDR1 reads MGHRA; CDR2 reads YSYEKL. CDR3 length: 16 residues. V lost 0 bases to trimming and J lost 4 bases; unmatched junction nucleotides: 8. The CDR3 DNA sequence: TGCGCCAGCAGCCAAGAATGGGGCAGGGGGCTATACGAGCAGTACTTC. It translates to CASSQEWGRGLYEQYF.

The chain carries TRBV5-1 and TRBJ2-1; 11 bases agree with TRBD2. This CDR3 region has 20 residues. Trimming cost V 0 bases and J 2 bases; bases outside gene matches: 13. In germline, CDR1 is SGHRS, CDR2 YFSETQ. The CDR3 bases are TGCGCCAGCAGCTTGGCCGATGGACTAGCGGGCCACACCACCTACAATGAGCAGTTCTTC. Protein: CASSLADGLAGHTTYNEQFF.

This chain joins TRBV2 and TRBJ2-7; 10 bases agree with TRBD2. The CDR3 covers 15 residues. V lost 4 bases to trimming and J lost 0 bases; unmatched junction nucleotides: 3. Germline values: CDR1 SNHLY, CDR2 FYNNEI. CDR3 region: CASSVPSGSSYEQYF. CDR3 nucleotide sequence: TGTGCCAGCAGTGTTCCTAGCGGGAGCTCCTACGAGCAGTACTTC.

The rearrangement links TRBV11-2 to TRBJ1-4, with D possibly matching TRBD1 (6 bases). CDR1 and CDR2 (germline): SGHAT, FQNNGV. The V gene lost 0 bases and the J gene lost 7 bases, with 15 bases spanning the gap. This CDR3 is built from 16 residues. The DNA of the CDR3 is TGTGCCAGCAGCTTAGATCTCGGCAGGGGACGTGAAAAACTGTTTTTT. Amino acids: CASSLDLGRGREKLFF.

This clone was seen just once. This sequence joins TRBV10-1 and TRBJ2-3; 9 nucleotides align to TRBD2. Germline assignment: CDR1 WNHNN and CDR2 SYGVQD (reference sequence). The CDR3 consists of 14 residues. Trimming removed 8 bases from V and 1 base from J; junction bases left unmatched: 4. The CDR3 sequence: CASGGLAGTDTQYF. The CDR3 DNA reads TGCGCCAGCGGGGGACTAGCCGGCACAGATACGCAGTATTTT.

This clone was seen only a few times. This chain links TRBV7-9 with TRBJ1-2; D may be TRBD1 (6 bases). The CDR3 spans 14 residues. CDR1 and CDR2 from the germline V gene are SEHNR and FQNEAQ (reference sequence). Trimming pared 2 bases from V and 7 bases from J, leaving 14 bases between. The CDR3 is CASSLFAGEGGYTF. DNA of the CDR3: TGTGCCAGCAGCTTATTTGCAGGGGAAGGTGGCTACACCTTC.

The CDR3 spells CASSSALRGPTDTQYF. The CDR3 bases are TGCGCCAGCAGCTCCGCTTTGCGGGGACCCACAGATACGCAGTATTTT. The rearrangement joins TRBV5-1 to TRBJ2-3; TRBD2 might be the D (6 bases). Germline CDR1 is SGHRS and CDR2 is YFSETQ. V shed 3 bases and J shed 2 bases, with 16 bases lying between them. The CDR3 is made up of 16 amino acids.

The chain is built from TRBV28 and TRBJ1-2; D is undetermined. This CDR3 is built from 14 residues. Germline CDR1 is MDHEN and CDR2 is SYDVKM. Trimming took off 3 bases at V and 6 bases at J, with 14 bases between the two ends. CDR3 sequence reads: CASSFYFTGDGYTF. For the CDR3, the DNA is TGTGCCAGCAGTTTTTACTTTACGGGTGATGGCTACACCTTC.

This chain links TRBV4-1 with TRBJ2-5; 7 bases are shared with TRBD1. CDR1 MGHRA and CDR2 YSYEKL come from the germline V gene. V trimming: 8 bases; J trimming: 2 bases; junction bases outside the gene matches: 11. The CDR3 loop spans 15 amino acids. CDR3 residues: CASGRGDRAQETQYF. The CDR3 coding sequence is TGCGCCAGCGGCCGCGGTGACAGGGCGCAAGAGACCCAGTACTTC.

This clone has only one observation. The rearrangement joins TRBV4-1 to TRBJ2-1; TRBD1 aligns across 7 bases. Germline V gene lookup returns CDR1 MGHRA and CDR2 YSYEKL. V lost 3 bases, J lost 8 bases, and 7 bases stayed unmatched. The CDR3 runs to 14 residues. DNA of the CDR3: TGCGCCAGCAGCCATAGACAGGGCCGCGATGAGCAGTTCTTC. Protein sequence: CASSHRQGRDEQFF.

The DNA of the CDR3 is TGTGCCAGCAGTGACACAGGGTGGAGGGAGACCCAGTACTTC. As protein: CASSDTGWRETQYF. The genes are TRBV6-1 and TRBJ2-5; D is perhaps TRBD1 (6 bases). V was cut by 3 bases and J by 5 bases, with 13 bases left in between. Per germline, CDR1 MNHNS and CDR2 SASEGT. CDR3 length equals 14 residues.